The T cell receptor (beta chain) under discussion was sequenced for a study of siplizumab effects on memory and regulatory T cells. General observations from the study: In the presence of siplizumab, alloreactive sequences traceable to unstimulated CD4+ memory cells were significantly reduced. The Treg-derived share of mappable alloreactive CD4+ clones averaged roughly 69% with siplizumab and approximately 30% in controls. Unstimulated naive T cells seemed to show more diversity than memory cells did, and they also seemed to be among the major contributors to the alloresponse.

Libraries were prepared by immunoSEQ multiplex PCR; TCRdb keeps only in-frame clonotypes and omits some of them. The data show about 100,000 clones, around 93% seen once. On this clone: The antigen is undetermined.

The sequence derives from a human donor in good health. The sequencing sample was made of non-Treg CD4+ T cells sorted from blood.

CDR3 sequence: CASSMVSGVYEQYF. Here the CDR3 DNA reads TGTGCCAGCAGCATGGTTTCGGGGGTCTACGAGCAGTACTTC. This sequence joins TRBV7-9 and TRBJ2-7; tentative D call: TRBD2 (6 bases). The CDR3 is 14 residues long. V lost 5 bases to trimming and J lost 3 bases, with 14 bases between them. CDR1 is SEHNR and CDR2 is FQNEAQ in the germline V gene (reference sequence). The complete variable domain, with remaining parts taken from reference TRBV7-9 and TRBJ2-7, reads DTGVSQNPRHKITKRGQNVTFRCDPISEHNRLYWYRQTLGQGPEFLTYFQNEAQLEKSRLLSDRFSAERPKGSFSTLEIQRTEQGDSAMYLCASSMVSGVYEQYFGPGTRLTVT.